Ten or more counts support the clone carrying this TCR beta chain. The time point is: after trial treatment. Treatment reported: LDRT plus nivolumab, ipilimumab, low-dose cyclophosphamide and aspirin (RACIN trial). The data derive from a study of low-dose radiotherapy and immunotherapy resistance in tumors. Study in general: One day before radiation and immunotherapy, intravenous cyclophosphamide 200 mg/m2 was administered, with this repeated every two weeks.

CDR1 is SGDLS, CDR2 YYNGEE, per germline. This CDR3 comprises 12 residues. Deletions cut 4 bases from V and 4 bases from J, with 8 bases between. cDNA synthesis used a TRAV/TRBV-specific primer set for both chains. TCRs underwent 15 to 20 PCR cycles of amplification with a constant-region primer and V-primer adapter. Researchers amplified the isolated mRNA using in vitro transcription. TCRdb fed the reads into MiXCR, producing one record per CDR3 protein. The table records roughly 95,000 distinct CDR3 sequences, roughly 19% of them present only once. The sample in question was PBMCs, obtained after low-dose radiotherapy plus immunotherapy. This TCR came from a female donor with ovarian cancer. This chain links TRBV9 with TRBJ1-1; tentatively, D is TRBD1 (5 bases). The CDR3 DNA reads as TGTGCCAGCAGCCCGAGGGGCACTGAAGCTTTCTTT. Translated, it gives CASSPRGTEAFF.